The 32 T cell receptor beta chains below all came from one sample that was sequenced in a study of cytomegalovirus exposure and HLA in healthy donors. Profiled with immunoSEQ multiplex PCR; TCRdb holds only in-frame clones, not every one. The data show approximately 160,000 clones, approximately 81% seen once. What was sequenced was PBMCs. The receptors shown here come from a man younger than 40 in good health and CMV-seropositive.

This clone was seen only a few times. V is TRBV6-6 and J is TRBJ1-5; perhaps TRBD1 as D (5 bases). Per the germline V gene, CDR1 is MNHNY and CDR2 is SVGAGI (reference sequence). With 7 bases removed from V and 7 bases from J, the gap between germline ends came to 14 bases. The CDR3 consists of 13 residues. The CDR3 DNA follows: TGTGCCAGCACTCCAGAAGGGGTGCAGCCCCAGCATTTT. The encoded protein is CASTPEGVQPQHF.

This chain uses TRBV11-2 with TRBJ1-1; D is uncertain. The germline V gene has CDR1 SGHAT and CDR2 FQNNGV. The CDR3 contains 12 residues. The germline V and J ends were trimmed by 5 bases and 10 bases, with 14 bases remaining between them. This chain's CDR3 is CASSPRPLGAFF. The CDR3 nucleotides are TGTGCCAGCAGCCCCAGGCCCCTTGGAGCTTTCTTT.

With regard to this clone: The junction differs from germline at one of its ends, possibly a read error. This rearrangement joins TRBV5-1 to TRBJ2-3; a weak D match, TRBD2 (6 bases). CDR1 is SGHRS, CDR2 YFSETQ, per germline. CDR3 length: 14 residues. CDR3 region: CASSLGTSTDTQYF. The CDR3 nucleotides are TGTGCCAGCAGCTTGGGGACTAGCACAGATACGCAGTATTTT. The variable domain in full, with the rest retrieved from reference TRBV5-1 and TRBJ2-3, is KAGVTQTPRYLIKTRGQQVTLSCSPISGHRSVSWYQQTPGQGLQFLFEYFSETQRNKGNFPGRFSGRQFSNSRSEMNVSTLELGDSALYLCASSLGTSTDTQYFGPGTRLTVL.

This clone has only one observation. The chain couples TRBV6-5 to TRBJ1-2; D unresolved. The CDR3 covers 13 residues. V was shortened by 2 bases and J by 2 bases, with 6 bases between the two germline ends. Germline loops: CDR1 MNHEY, CDR2 SVGAGI. The CDR3 sequence is CASSYGPNYGYTF. In DNA, the CDR3 is TGTGCCAGCAGTTACGGGCCGAACTATGGCTACACCTTC.

A single count supports this clone. The chain employs TRBV13 and TRBJ2-3; 9 bases match TRBD2. V lost 5 bases and J lost 5; bases outside the gene matches: 5. The CDR3 is made up of 14 amino acids. Germline CDR1 is PRHDT and CDR2 is FYEKMQ (reference sequence). CDR3 residues: CASSRGGGEDTQYF. The DNA for the CDR3 is TGTGCCAGCAGCCGGGGCGGGGGGGAAGATACGCAGTATTTT.

V and J are TRBV6-8 and TRBJ1-4; 9 nucleotides match TRBD1. The CDR3 spans 19 residues. The ends lost 5 bases at V and 4 bases at J; junction bases unmatched: 17. Germline CDR1 MNHGY, CDR2 SAAAGT. The CDR3 coding sequence is TGTGCCAGCAGTCCCTATCCACACCGGGACAGGGAAATTAATGAAAAACTGTTTTTT. Translated: CASSPYPHRDREINEKLFF.

A few counts support this clone. The chain recombines TRBV5-5 with TRBJ1-2; D is ambiguous. The V end was cut by 4 bases, the J end by 4 bases, with 14 bases between. The germline V gene encodes CDR1 SGHKS and CDR2 YYEKEE (reference sequence). This CDR3 comprises 14 residues. The CDR3 region has the DNA TGTGCCAGCAGCCCCGGGTTAGATTCCTATGGCTACACCTTC. It yields the protein CASSPGLDSYGYTF.

The J gene is TRBJ1-6, the V gene TRBV7-2; D unresolved. The CDR3 length is 16 residues. V lost 6 bases and J 0 bases, leaving 12 bases between the germline ends. The germline V gene has CDR1 SGHTA and CDR2 FQGNSA. Here the CDR3 reads CASRPTGFSYNSPLHF. DNA of the CDR3: TGTGCCAGCAGGCCCACCGGTTTCTCCTATAATTCACCCCTCCACTTT. Together with reference TRBV7-2 and TRBJ1-6, the CDR3 gives the full variable domain: GAGVSQSPSNKVTEKGKDVELRCDPISGHTALYWYRQSLGQGLEFLIYFQGNSAPDKSGLPSDRFSAERTGGSVSTLTIQRTQQEDSAVYLCASRPTGFSYNSPLHFGNGTRLTVT.

The rearrangement links TRBV5-6 to TRBJ1-4, with 8 positions matching TRBD1. Trimming at V came to 0 bases and at J to 8 bases, leaving 6 bases not matched to a gene. There are 15 residues in the CDR3. CDR1 and CDR2 from the germline V gene are SGHDT and YYEEEE. CDR3 loop: CASSLAGRGQEKLFF. CDR3 nucleotide sequence: TGTGCCAGCAGCTTGGCGGGCAGGGGGCAGGAAAAACTGTTTTTT.

The chain carries TRBV4-1 and TRBJ1-6; no firm D call. Germline loops: CDR1 MGHRA, CDR2 YSYEKL. The CDR3 loop spans 17 amino acids. V gave up 0 bases and J gave up 0 bases, with 9 bases separating them. The CDR3: CASSQEAQISYNSPLHF. CDR3 nucleotide sequence: TGCGCCAGCAGCCAAGAGGCTCAGATCTCCTATAATTCACCCCTCCACTTT.

V is TRBV29-1 and J is TRBJ1-2; TRBD1 matches 9 bases. Germline-derived CDR1 and CDR2 are SQVTM and ANQGSEA. V was clipped by 2 bases and J by 8 bases; unmatched bases: 6. The CDR3 length is 13 residues. In DNA, the CDR3 is TGCAGCGTTGAAACGGACAGGGGAGGGGGCTACACCTTC. It translates to CSVETDRGGGYTF.

V is TRBV2 and J is TRBJ2-3; TRBD2 matches 10 bases. The ends lost 10 bases at V and 4 bases at J; junction bases unmatched: 11. This CDR3 is built from 15 residues. Germline V gene data show CDR1 as SNHLY and CDR2 as FYNNEI. CDR3 loop: CATNPRLAGSDTQYF. CDR3 nucleotide sequence: TGTGCCACCAATCCGAGACTAGCGGGTTCAGATACGCAGTATTTT.

This clone appeared a few times. In DNA, the CDR3 is TGTGCCAGCAGTGCCGGACAGGCCACTAATGAAAAACTGTTTTTT. Translation gives CASSAGQATNEKLFF. The chain has TRBV6-1 and TRBJ1-4; 7 bases line up with TRBD1. V dropped 4 bases and J dropped 2; count of bases not matched to a gene: 4. The CDR3 has 15 amino acids. Germline CDR1 is MNHNS and CDR2 is SASEGT.

CDR3 loop: CASSLGGGRLHEQYF. The DNA of the CDR3 is TGTGCCAGCAGCCTCGGGGGGGGCAGGCTCCACGAGCAGTACTTC. The chain employs TRBV7-9 and TRBJ2-7; 8 bases align to TRBD2. The CDR3 runs 15 residues. Germline-derived CDR1 and CDR2 are SEHNR and FQNEAQ (reference sequence). The J segment lost 5 bases and the V segment lost 5 bases, leaving 11 bases of the junction unmatched.

The chain is built from TRBV11-2 and TRBJ1-4; D remains ambiguous. The V and J ends lost 5 bases and 0 bases respectively, with 7 bases between them. The germline gives CDR1 SGHAT, CDR2 FQNNGV. There are 14 residues in the CDR3. CDR3 region: CASSPPATNEKLFF. CDR3 in DNA: TGTGCCAGCAGCCCTCCTGCAACTAATGAAAAACTGTTTTTT.

The chain combines TRBV2 with TRBJ2-1; 12 bases map to TRBD2. The ends lost 6 bases at V and 6 bases at J; junction bases unmatched: 6. Germline lookup yields CDR1 SNHLY and CDR2 FYNNEI. The CDR3 runs 15 residues. CDR3 protein: CASRVTSGSTNEQFF. The CDR3 DNA is TGTGCCAGCAGAGTGACTAGCGGGAGTACCAATGAGCAGTTCTTC.

This chain connects TRBV9 to TRBJ2-1; 10 bases align to TRBD1. V lost 4 bases and J lost 4; bases outside the gene matches: 5. CDR3 length equals 15 residues. Germline lookup yields CDR1 SGDLS and CDR2 YYNGEE. The CDR3 reads CASSSGTGAYNEQFF. The CDR3 nucleotides are TGTGCCAGCAGCTCGGGGACAGGGGCTTACAATGAGCAGTTCTTC.

The chain joins TRBV6-1 to TRBJ2-1; the match to TRBD1 covers 11 bases. Germline CDR1 is MNHNS and CDR2 is SASEGT. Unmatched junction bases numbered 4, after V lost 3 bases and J lost 6 bases. CDR3 length equals 15 residues. The CDR3 region is CASSEFGQGANEQFF. In nucleotides, the CDR3 is TGTGCCAGCAGTGAGTTCGGACAGGGGGCCAATGAGCAGTTCTTC.

V gene TRBV28 combines with J gene TRBJ1-6, with 7 bases that match TRBD1. V lost 3 bases and J lost 7; bases outside the gene matches: 6. CDR1 is MDHEN, CDR2 SYDVKM, per germline. There are 15 residues in the CDR3. The CDR3, as DNA: TGTGCCAGCAGTTTCGACAGGGCGAGGAATTCACCCCTCCACTTT. Translating it yields CASSFDRARNSPLHF.

In this sample, this clone turned up a few times. The V and J genes are TRBV30 and TRBJ2-7; D is uncertain. This CDR3 region has 13 residues. Germline lookup yields CDR1 GTSNPN and CDR2 SVGIG (reference sequence). V lost 0 bases and J 6 bases, leaving 12 bases between the germline ends. The DNA for the CDR3 is TGTGCCTGGAGTGTAAATTTGGCCCTCGAGCAGTACTTC. It yields the protein CAWSVNLALEQYF. Variable domain in full (rest from reference TRBV30 and TRBJ2-7): SQTIHQWPATLVQPVGSPLSLECTVEGTSNPNLYWYRQAAGRGLQLLFYSVGIGQISSEVPQNLSASRPQDRQFILSSKKLLLSDSGFYLCAWSVNLALEQYFGPGTRLTVT.

The chain recombines TRBV5-1 with TRBJ2-7; D perhaps matches TRBD2 (11 bases). Germline loops: CDR1 SGHRS, CDR2 YFSETQ. Trimming shortened V by 3 bases and J by 2 bases, and 27 bases separated the two germline ends. This CDR3 comprises 19 residues. The CDR3: CASSWRDRGTSGGPYEQYF. The CDR3 region has the DNA TGCGCCAGCAGCTGGAGGGACAGGGGAACTAGCGGGGGACCCTACGAGCAGTACTTC.

The chain recombines TRBV4-2 with TRBJ2-7; the D is unclear. CDR1 is LGHNA and CDR2 is YNFKEQ in the germline V gene. This CDR3 has 15 amino acids. Trimming stripped 0 bases from V and 5 bases from J, with 14 bases between. CDR3 sequence: CASSQDLRYHDEQYF. For the CDR3, the DNA is TGTGCCAGCAGCCAAGATCTTCGCTACCACGACGAGCAGTACTTC.

The chain links TRBV11-2 to TRBJ2-7; a weak D match, TRBD1 (6 bases). V was shortened by 5 bases and J by 2 bases, with 19 bases between the two germline ends. CDR1 and CDR2 from the germline V gene are SGHAT and FQNNGV. The CDR3 runs to 16 residues. The CDR3 spells CASSTFKGHFPYEQYF. Written as DNA, the CDR3 is TGTGCCAGCAGCACCTTCAAGGGACATTTTCCCTACGAGCAGTACTTC.

The chain has TRBV5-5 and TRBJ2-5; TRBD1 matches at 11 bases. The CDR3 is 15 amino acids. The V and J ends lost 2 bases and 4 bases, in that order; junction bases with no gene match: 4. From germline, CDR1 is SGHKS and CDR2 YYEKEE (reference sequence). The CDR3, as DNA: TGTGCCAGCAGCTTCTCCGGGACAGGGGGAGAGACCCAGTACTTC. It yields the protein CASSFSGTGGETQYF.

This sequence joins TRBV4-1 and TRBJ1-5; D might be TRBD1 (5 bases). V was cut by 4 bases and J by 3 bases, with 10 bases left in between. Germline CDR1 is MGHRA and CDR2 is YSYEKL. The CDR3 covers 14 residues. CDR3 nucleotide sequence: TGCGCCAGCAGCCTAGGGGTCGTCAATCAGCCCCAGCATTTT. Translated, it gives CASSLGVVNQPQHF.

This chain uses TRBV5-5 with TRBJ2-4; possibly TRBD1 for D (5 bases). Germline V CDR1 and CDR2: SGHKS, YYEKEE (reference sequence). V shed 0 bases and J shed 0 bases, with 7 bases lying between them. The CDR3 extends over 15 amino acids. CDR3 coding DNA: TGTGCCAGCAGCTTGGCCAGGGCAGCCAAAAACATTCAGTACTTC. As protein: CASSLARAAKNIQYF.

This chain uses TRBV15 with TRBJ1-5, with D perhaps matching TRBD1 (6 bases). The CDR3 is made up of 15 amino acids. V gave up 0 bases and J gave up 3 bases, with 9 bases separating them. Germline V lookup: CDR1 LNHNV, CDR2 YYDKDF (reference sequence). This CDR3 is CATSREDRHNQPQHF. CDR3 sequence (DNA): TGTGCCACCAGCAGAGAGGACAGACACAATCAGCCCCAGCATTTT.

The rearrangement links TRBV7-2 to TRBJ1-3; D is unresolved. Germline V gene lookup returns CDR1 SGHTA and CDR2 FQGNSA. V dropped 5 bases and J dropped 7 bases, with 18 bases sitting between them. The CDR3 spans 15 residues. CDR3 sequence: CASSQPGVQRNTIYF. The CDR3 region has the DNA TGTGCCAGCAGCCAACCGGGAGTACAGCGGAACACCATATATTTT.

V usage is TRBV6-5 and J usage is TRBJ2-3; TRBD2 aligns across 9 bases. The CDR3 length is 14 residues. Germline-derived CDR1 and CDR2 are MNHEY and SVGAGI. The ends lost 3 bases at V and 9 bases at J; junction bases unmatched: 7. The CDR3 region has the DNA TGTGCCAGCAGTTATCAGGGACTAGCAGGCACGCAGTATTTT. This encodes CASSYQGLAGTQYF.

The chain combines TRBV21-1 with TRBJ2-7; the table's D call TRBD2 went unverified against the DNA. TRBV21-1 is classified as a pseudogene. This CDR3 is 17 amino acids long. CDR3 sequence: CASSLPGRGGFTREQYF. As DNA, the CDR3 is TGTGCCAGCAGCCTCCCCGGGAGGGGCGGCTTTACTCGGGAGCAGTACTTC.

The chain joins TRBV10-1 to TRBJ2-1; 8 bases fit TRBD2. Per germline, CDR1 WNHNN and CDR2 SYGVQD (reference sequence). The CDR3 extends over 15 amino acids. The V segment lost 10 bases and the J segment 5 bases; nucleotides outside the gene matches: 13. The CDR3 loop reads CATPTGTRLHNEQFF. CDR3 coding DNA: TGCGCCACCCCAACGGGGACTAGACTCCACAATGAGCAGTTCTTC.

This chain links TRBV4-1 with TRBJ1-3; D is uncertain. CDR3 length equals 14 residues. Germline V gene lookup returns CDR1 MGHRA and CDR2 YSYEKL. Trimming took off 3 bases at V and 1 base at J, with 7 bases between the two ends. The CDR3 bases are TGCGCCAGCAGCCAGAAAGCTTCTGGAAACACCATATATTTT. Protein: CASSQKASGNTIYF.